Each of the 20 T cell receptor beta chains below was sequenced from the same sample in a study of blood T cell repertoires in COVID-19. Here immunoSEQ multiplex PCR was the method, and the copy in TCRdb shows in-frame clones only, minus some. The sample includes 250,000 to 350,000 clones, 80% to 85% of them seen just once. Sample: peripheral blood. The receptors were gathered from a person aged 65-85 years with COVID-19, enrolled during active disease.

V and J are TRBV6-6 and TRBJ1-4; D is possibly TRBD1 (6 bases). Germline V lookup: CDR1 MNHNY, CDR2 SVGAGI (reference sequence). The CDR3 consists of 14 residues. V gave up 6 bases and J gave up 7 bases, with 15 bases separating them. In DNA form, the CDR3 reads TGTGCCAGCAGATCGCCAGGGGCGGGTGAAAAACTGTTTTTT. Translation gives CASRSPGAGEKLFF.

The rearrangement joins TRBV28 to TRBJ1-6, with TRBD1 identical over 8 bases. Trimming at V came to 3 bases and at J to 8 bases, leaving 12 bases not matched to a gene. Germline loops: CDR1 MDHEN, CDR2 SYDVKM. The CDR3 totals 17 residues. The CDR3 coding sequence is TGTGCCAGCAGTTTTCGCTTCATCGGACAGGGAGATTCACCCCTCCACTTT. Translation: CASSFRFIGQGDSPLHF. Variable domain in full (rest from reference TRBV28 and TRBJ1-6): DVKVTQSSRYLVKRTGEKVFLECVQDMDHENMFWYRQDPGLGLRLIYFSYDVKMKEKGDIPEGYSVSREKKERFSLILESASTNQTSMYLCASSFRFIGQGDSPLHFGNGTRLTVT.

This clone has more than one count but fewer than ten. This chain uses TRBV19 with TRBJ2-7, with D possibly matching TRBD2 (6 bases). The V end was cut by 3 bases, the J end by 2 bases, with 11 bases between. CDR1 and CDR2 from the germline V gene are LNHDA and SQIVND (reference sequence). The CDR3 length is 14 residues. Here the CDR3 reads CASSIRAGPYEQYF. The CDR3, as DNA: TGTGCCAGTAGTATTCGGGCGGGACCCTACGAGCAGTACTTC.

The rearrangement links TRBV20-1 to TRBJ2-5, with a possible D match to TRBD1 (6 bases). In germline, CDR1 is DFQATT, CDR2 SNEGSKA (reference sequence). The CDR3 has 11 residues. V dropped 5 bases and J dropped 5 bases, with 9 bases sitting between them. The CDR3 DNA reads TGCAGTGCTTCACAGGGCGAGACCCAGTACTTC. It is translated as CSASQGETQYF.

The V call is TRBV7-6, the J call TRBJ2-2, with TRBD2 matching over 8 bases. Germline CDR1 is SGHVS and CDR2 is FNYEAQ. This CDR3 region has 15 residues. Unmatched junction bases numbered 6, after V lost 2 bases and J lost 7 bases. The CDR3 reads CASSLSRGGFGELFF. The CDR3 nucleotides are TGTGCCAGCAGCTTATCACGCGGGGGGTTCGGGGAGCTGTTTTTT.

The chain is built from TRBV7-2 and TRBJ1-1, with D perhaps TRBD1 (6 bases). The V and J ends lost 5 bases and 1 base respectively, with 11 bases between them. The CDR3 sequence is 14 residues long. Germline CDR1 reads SGHTA; CDR2 reads FQGNSA. CDR3 coding DNA: TGTGCCAGCAGCGAGGACAGATCGAACACTGAAGCTTTCTTT. This codes for CASSEDRSNTEAFF.

The rearrangement uses TRBV6-6 and TRBJ2-2, with 8 nucleotides matching TRBD1. V was clipped by 6 bases and J by 7 bases; unmatched bases: 10. Germline V CDR1 and CDR2: MNHNY, SVGAGI (reference sequence). The CDR3 totals 15 residues. The CDR3 region has the DNA TGTGCCAGCAGAACCGGACAGGGTTTCGTCGGGGAGCTGTTTTTT. Residues: CASRTGQGFVGELFF.

The CDR3, as DNA: TGTGCCAGCAGCCAAACTGGTGGCTACACCTTC. It specifies CASSQTGGYTF. This chain joins TRBV3-1 (or the pseudogene TRBV3-2) and TRBJ1-2, with D unresolved. The V end lost 2 bases, the J end lost 7 bases, and 5 bases lay between the germline ends. The germline gives CDR1 LGHDT, CDR2 YNNKEL (reference sequence). The CDR3 has 11 amino acids.

The J gene is TRBJ2-7, the V gene TRBV6-5; D gene uncertain. The CDR3 is 13 amino acids. Germline loops: CDR1 MNHEY, CDR2 SVGAGI. The ends were cut back, 5 bases at V and 7 bases at J, with 15 bases in the middle. The CDR3 region is CASSPTARQEQYF. The CDR3 DNA reads as TGTGCCAGCAGTCCAACGGCGAGGCAGGAGCAGTACTTC.

This sequence joins TRBV7-9 and TRBJ2-7, with TRBD2 matching over 10 bases. Trimming took 5 bases from V and 4 from J; bases not matched to a gene: 17. Germline V gives CDR1 SEHNR, CDR2 FQNEAQ (reference sequence). The CDR3 sequence is 18 residues long. CDR3 in DNA: TGTGCCAGCAGCAAGTGGGCCGGGACTAGCGAGCCCACATACGAGCAGTACTTC. Protein: CASSKWAGTSEPTYEQYF.

V gene TRBV2 combines with J gene TRBJ1-5; D remains ambiguous. V was shortened by 4 bases and J by 4 bases, with 11 bases between the two germline ends. The germline CDR1 and CDR2 sequences are SNHLY and FYNNEI. The CDR3 is 14 amino acids. The CDR3 nucleotides read TGTGCCAGCAGTGCGACACCTGGAAATCAGCCCCAGCATTTT. This codes for CASSATPGNQPQHF.

The chain joins TRBV29-1 to TRBJ2-7; D possibly corresponds to TRBD2 (6 bases). CDR1 and CDR2 from the germline V gene are SQVTM and ANQGSEA. V lost 7 bases and J 3 bases, leaving 13 bases between the germline ends. The length of the CDR3 is 12 residues. CDR3 DNA sequence: TGCAGCGGGGAGGTGGCAGGCTACGAGCAGTACTTC. It translates to CSGEVAGYEQYF.

The V gene is TRBV7-9, the J gene TRBJ2-7; TRBD1 is a possible D gene (5 bases). V lost 5 bases to trimming and J lost 4 bases, with 15 bases between them. This CDR3 has 14 residues. Germline loops: CDR1 SEHNR, CDR2 FQNEAQ (reference sequence). CDR3 sequence (DNA): TGTGCCAGCAGCCCCGTCGATGCAGGGTACGAGCAGTACTTC. Translating gives CASSPVDAGYEQYF.

The V gene is TRBV11-2, the J gene TRBJ2-1; TRBD2 aligns across 8 bases. The J segment lost 15 bases and the V segment lost 5 bases, leaving 12 bases of the junction unmatched. Germline V lookup: CDR1 SGHAT, CDR2 FQNNGV. The CDR3 extends over 13 amino acids. The CDR3 DNA follows: TGTGCCAGCAGCCCGACCCAGCGGGAGAGTCCGTTCTTC. Translated, it gives CASSPTQRESPFF.

The table lists this clone with a few counts. The chain couples TRBV7-3 to TRBJ2-1, with D perhaps matching TRBD1 (5 bases). Germline V gene sequence: CDR1 SGHTA, CDR2 FQGTGA. The V end lost 1 base, the J end lost 13 bases, and 14 bases lay between the germline ends. The CDR3 extends over 13 amino acids. CDR3 in DNA: TGTGCCAGCAGCTTAAAGGTGGGGCAGGATCAGTTCTTC. As protein: CASSLKVGQDQFF.

This chain connects TRBV7-2 to TRBJ2-7; the match to TRBD2 covers 7 bases. Germline values: CDR1 SGHTA, CDR2 FQGNSA. V trimming: 1 base; J trimming: 4 bases; junction bases outside the gene matches: 10. CDR3 length: 16 amino acids. This CDR3 reads CASSLVGAGVQYEQYF. The CDR3 bases are TGTGCCAGCAGCTTAGTTGGGGCGGGAGTTCAGTACGAGCAGTACTTC.

The gene calls are TRBV9 and TRBJ2-5, with a weak D call TRBD1 (5 bases). Germline lookup yields CDR1 SGDLS and CDR2 YYNGEE. This CDR3 has 14 residues. The germline V and J ends were trimmed by 1 base and 5 bases, with 12 bases remaining between them. The CDR3: CASSVMTSGETQYF. The CDR3 DNA reads TGTGCCAGCAGCGTAATGACATCAGGGGAGACCCAGTACTTC.

The J gene is TRBJ1-4, the V gene TRBV10-3; 7 nucleotides line up with TRBD1. CDR1 is ENHRY, CDR2 SYGVKD, per germline. This CDR3 contains 13 residues. V trimming: 10 bases; J trimming: 2 bases; junction bases outside the gene matches: 4. The CDR3 coding sequence is TGTGCCACCCCGACAGGGACTAATGAAAAACTGTTTTTT. It codes for CATPTGTNEKLFF.

On this clone: Mismatch with germline at one junction end may stem from a read error. The chain is built from TRBV12-3 or TRBV12-4 and TRBJ2-1; D not resolved. The CDR3 contains 12 residues. Written as DNA, the CDR3 is TGTGCCAGCAGTTTCGCGATAAATCTCTTGGTCTTC. It translates to CASSFAINLLVF.

The rearrangement joins TRBV6-1 to TRBJ2-7, with a weak D call TRBD1 (6 bases). V lost 2 bases to trimming and J lost 5 bases, with 10 bases between them. This CDR3 region has 13 residues. From germline, CDR1 is MNHNS and CDR2 SASEGT. The CDR3 DNA sequence: TGTGCCAGCAGTGAACTGAAGGGGGACGAGCAGTACTTC. It yields the protein CASSELKGDEQYF.